This T cell receptor beta chain was identified during a study of blood T cell repertoires in COVID-19. Across the whole study: COVID-19 samples collected from the United States, Italy and Spain covered acute and convalescent phases.

In the authors' workflow: Estimation of nucleated cell counts was performed using reference gene primer amplification. The assay was immunoSEQ multiplex PCR, and TCRdb's table has in-frame clones only and misses some. For V, J and clone size, that table is used; D and trimming come from the DNA. The sample carries roughly 80,000 clones, approximately 80% recorded once. The CDR3 contains 17 residues. Germline CDR1 MNHEY, CDR2 SVGEGT. J lost 2 bases, V lost 3 bases, and 7 bases had no gene match. The rearrangement joins TRBV6-2 or TRBV6-3 to TRBJ2-2; 9 bases agree with TRBD1. Sequencing was carried out using peripheral blood. This receptor was taken from a man older than 75 with acute or convalescent COVID-19. The CDR3 DNA reads as TGTGCCAGCAGTTATCACAGGGGGCGGGGTAACACCGGGGAGCTGTTTTTT. Its translation is CASSYHRGRGNTGELFF.